The sequence of this TCR beta chain was determined in a study of blood T cell repertoires in COVID-19. The overall study: PBMCs, B-cell-depleted T cells, or T cells provided the cDNA or gDNA that made up the material.

Cohort assignment relied on participant-reported clinical history. The trim removed 0 bases at V and 5 bases at J, leaving 8 bases unmatched. CDR1 SGHKS and CDR2 YYEKEE come from the germline V gene (reference sequence). The CDR3 length is 17 residues. As handled by the study authors: By means of reference gene primer amplification, nucleated cell counts were estimated. Using immunoSEQ multiplex PCR, the repertoire was profiled, and TCRdb retains in-frame clones only, with some absent. V, J and clone size are taken as reported in that table, and D and trimming were inferred from the DNA itself. The sample carries more than 300,000 clones, 65% to 90% recorded once.

The TCR was taken from a young man who had recovered from COVID-19. Source material: PBMCs or T cells enriched from blood (not recorded which). The chain is built from TRBV5-5 and TRBJ2-3; 11 positions agree with TRBD1. CDR3 protein: CASSLGGQGDLEDTQYF. The CDR3 DNA reads as TGTGCCAGCAGCTTGGGGGGACAGGGGGATTTAGAAGATACGCAGTATTTT.